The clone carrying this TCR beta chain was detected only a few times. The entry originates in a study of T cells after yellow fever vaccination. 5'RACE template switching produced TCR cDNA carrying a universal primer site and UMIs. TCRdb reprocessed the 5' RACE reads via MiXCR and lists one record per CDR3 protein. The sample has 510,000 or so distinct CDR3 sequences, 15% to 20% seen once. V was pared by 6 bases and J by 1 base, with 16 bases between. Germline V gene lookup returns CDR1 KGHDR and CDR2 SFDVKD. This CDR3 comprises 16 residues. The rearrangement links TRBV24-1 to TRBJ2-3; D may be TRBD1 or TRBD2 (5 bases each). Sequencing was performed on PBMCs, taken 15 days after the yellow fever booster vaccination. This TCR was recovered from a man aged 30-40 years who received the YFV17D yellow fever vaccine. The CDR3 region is CATSPSRDPGTDTQYF. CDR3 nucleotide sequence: TGTGCCACCAGTCCCTCTCGGGACCCCGGCACAGATACGCAGTATTTT.